This passage covers 29 T cell receptor beta chains from one sample sequenced in a study of blood T cell repertoires in COVID-19. The assay was immunoSEQ multiplex PCR, and TCRdb's table has in-frame clones only and misses some. The table has about 130,000 clones, around 85% seen once; the top ten hold less than 3.5%. The specimen was peripheral blood. The receptors were sampled from a woman aged 80 or over with COVID-19, enrolled during active disease.

The J gene is TRBJ1-2, the V gene TRBV28, with TRBD1 identical over 12 bases. CDR3 size: 13 residues. In germline, CDR1 is MDHEN, CDR2 SYDVKM. The V and J ends lost 6 bases and 8 bases, in that order; junction bases with no gene match: 4. The CDR3 loop reads CASRGQGAKGYTF. The DNA for the CDR3 is TGTGCCAGCAGGGGACAGGGGGCGAAGGGCTACACCTTC.

The chain employs TRBV19 and TRBJ2-3; 13 bases agree with TRBD2. The CDR3 extends over 16 amino acids. Germline lookup yields CDR1 LNHDA and CDR2 SQIVND (reference sequence). With V trimmed by 8 bases and J by 10 bases, 15 bases remained unmatched. CDR3 in DNA: TGTGCCAGTCGGGACGGAGGACTAGCGGGAGTAGAAGCGCAGTATTTT. Translating gives CASRDGGLAGVEAQYF.

The V call is TRBV4-3, the J call TRBJ2-1, with TRBD2 matching over 8 bases. Germline V gene lookup returns CDR1 LGHNA and CDR2 YSLEER. This CDR3 has 13 amino acids. With V trimmed by 0 bases and J by 12 bases, 4 bases remained unmatched. DNA of the CDR3: TGCGCCAGCAGCCAAGAGGTCCGGGAGGGGCAGTTCTTC. This sequence encodes CASSQEVREGQFF.

This clone was found once. The CDR3 sequence: CASSLSPGHENTEAFF. CDR3 bases: TGCGCCAGCAGCCTTTCCCCGGGACACGAGAACACTGAAGCTTTCTTT. The genes are TRBV4-1 and TRBJ1-1; tentative D call: TRBD1 (6 bases). This CDR3 is built from 16 residues. V shed 4 bases and J shed 1 base, with 16 bases lying between them. Germline CDR1 reads MGHRA; CDR2 reads YSYEKL.

The chain couples TRBV5-4 to TRBJ2-1, with TRBD2 matching 7 bases. The CDR3 extends over 13 amino acids. Germline V gives CDR1 SGHNT, CDR2 YYREEE (reference sequence). V lost 4 bases, J lost 5 bases, and 3 bases stayed unmatched. The CDR3 region is CASSGTNDNEQFF. The CDR3 DNA reads TGTGCCAGCAGCGGGACTAATGACAATGAGCAGTTCTTC.

This chain connects TRBV29-1 to TRBJ2-1; D remains ambiguous. Germline assignment: CDR1 SQVTM and CDR2 ANQGSEA. This CDR3 spans 10 amino acids. V lost 4 bases and J 5 bases, leaving 3 bases between the germline ends. The CDR3 here is CSVGNNEQFF. The CDR3 region has the DNA TGCAGCGTTGGTAACAATGAGCAGTTCTTC.

This clone came up once. This chain links TRBV6-5 with TRBJ2-1, with D maybe TRBD2 (5 bases). The CDR3 has 15 amino acids. The V gene's germline CDR1 is MNHEY and CDR2 SVGAGI. The V and J ends lost 8 bases and 0 bases respectively, with 14 bases between them. This CDR3 reads CASYRTFSSYNEQFF. The CDR3 nucleotides are TGTGCCAGCTATCGGACTTTTAGCTCCTACAATGAGCAGTTCTTC.

This clone was counted a single time. A read error may account for a junction end that differs from germline. The genes are TRBV18 and TRBJ1-2, with D tentatively TRBD1 (6 bases). Germline values: CDR1 KGHSH, CDR2 LQKENI. CDR3 size: 12 residues. DNA for the CDR3: TGTGCCAGCTCAACGGACAGTAAGAGAATTAAATTC. It encodes CASSTDSKRIKF.

J is TRBJ2-7 and V is TRBV7-2, with D perhaps TRBD2 (5 bases). The CDR3 contains 12 residues. Germline V CDR1 and CDR2: SGHTA, FQGNSA. CDR3 residues: CAERVAIYEQYF. In DNA, the CDR3 is TGTGCGGAGAGGGTTGCAATCTACGAGCAGTACTTC.

The chain has TRBV19 and TRBJ2-3; 10 nucleotides match TRBD1. CDR1 LNHDA and CDR2 SQIVND come from the germline V gene (reference sequence). The V gene end was trimmed by 6 bases and the J gene end by 0 bases; junction bases not matched to a gene: 6. The CDR3 totals 16 residues. The CDR3 nucleotides read TGTGCCAGTAGGAAGTTGGGACAGGGGAGCACAGATACGCAGTATTTT. Translating gives CASRKLGQGSTDTQYF.

The chain couples TRBV5-1 to TRBJ2-7; 7 bases agree with TRBD1. J was trimmed by 6 bases and V by 0 bases; bases with no gene match: 6. The CDR3 loop spans 14 amino acids. CDR1 and CDR2 (germline): SGHRS, YFSETQ. The CDR3 here is CASSLGATGSEQYF. CDR3 DNA sequence: TGCGCCAGCAGCTTGGGGGCGACAGGGTCCGAGCAGTACTTC.

This chain's CDR3 is CASTRGGSGANVLTF. CDR3 nucleotides: TGTGCCAGCACTCGGGGAGGGTCTGGGGCCAACGTCCTGACTTTC. The chain carries TRBV7-2 and TRBJ2-6, with 7 positions matching TRBD2. The CDR3 has 15 amino acids. V lost 7 bases and J lost 1; bases outside the gene matches: 4. Germline assignment: CDR1 SGHTA and CDR2 FQGNSA.

This chain links TRBV7-2 with TRBJ1-1; D perhaps matches TRBD1 (6 bases). The CDR3 has 14 amino acids. V was clipped by 3 bases and J by 6 bases, with 14 bases between them. Germline assignment: CDR1 SGHTA and CDR2 FQGNSA. CDR3 protein: CASSLGVQGPEAFF. The CDR3 nucleotides are TGTGCCAGCAGCTTGGGTGTTCAGGGGCCTGAAGCTTTCTTT.

The genes are TRBV28 and TRBJ2-7, with a weak D call TRBD1 (6 bases). Germline V gene sequence: CDR1 MDHEN, CDR2 SYDVKM. This CDR3 region has 14 residues. The germline V and J ends were trimmed by 7 bases and 3 bases, with 16 bases remaining between them. Here the CDR3 DNA reads TGTGCCAGCAAATCACAGGGTCCGAGCTACGAGCAGTACTTC. Residues: CASKSQGPSYEQYF. The whole variable domain, remainder taken from reference TRBV28 and TRBJ2-7, is DVKVTQSSRYLVKRTGEKVFLECVQDMDHENMFWYRQDPGLGLRLIYFSYDVKMKEKGDIPEGYSVSREKKERFSLILESASTNQTSMYLCASKSQGPSYEQYFGPGTRLTVT.

The V gene is TRBV7-9, the J gene TRBJ2-2; D ambiguous. CDR1 is SEHNR and CDR2 is FQNEAQ in the germline V gene (reference sequence). Trimming stripped 4 bases from V and 4 bases from J, with 16 bases between. The CDR3 loop spans 16 amino acids. The CDR3 nucleotides read TGTGCCAGCAGCTCTGACACGGCCTTGTCCACCGGGGAGCTGTTTTTT. Translated, it gives CASSSDTALSTGELFF.

This clone appeared a few times. The chain couples TRBV18 to TRBJ2-1, with 8 bases that match TRBD1. Losses at the gene ends were 3 bases for V and 2 bases for J; bases not matched to a gene: 9. The CDR3 is 17 amino acids. Germline lookup yields CDR1 KGHSH and CDR2 LQKENI. The CDR3 here is CASSPYRGLSPYNEQFF. CDR3 sequence (DNA): TGTGCCAGCTCACCCTACAGGGGGTTGAGTCCCTACAATGAGCAGTTCTTC.

The chain uses TRBV4-1 and TRBJ2-3; 9 bases line up with TRBD1. CDR3 length: 15 amino acids. V shed 1 base and J 6 bases; nucleotides not matched to a gene: 5. The germline V gene encodes CDR1 MGHRA and CDR2 YSYEKL. The CDR3 DNA sequence: TGCGCCAGCAGCCAAGCCGGGACAGGGTCGGATACGCAGTATTTT. Translation gives CASSQAGTGSDTQYF.

This chain uses TRBV6-5 with TRBJ1-1; 7 bases are a match to TRBD1. Germline V lookup: CDR1 MNHEY, CDR2 SVGAGI. The CDR3 is made up of 15 amino acids. After removal of 4 bases from V and 2 bases from J, the junction contained 7 bases not matched to a gene. The CDR3 bases are TGTGCCAGCAGTTCCAGGGGGGCTGGCAACACTGAAGCTTTCTTT. It translates to CASSSRGAGNTEAFF.

The rearrangement joins TRBV18 to TRBJ2-7, with D possibly TRBD1 on 6 matching bases. The CDR3 totals 15 residues. V lost 3 bases and J lost 5, with 17 bases in between. Per germline, CDR1 KGHSH and CDR2 LQKENI. The CDR3 spells CASSPSRTGIDEQYF. The CDR3 nucleotides are TGTGCCAGCTCACCCTCCCGAACAGGGATTGACGAGCAGTACTTC. Based on the CDR3 plus reference TRBV18 and TRBJ2-7, the full variable domain is NAGVMQNPRHLVRRRGQEARLRCSPMKGHSHVYWYRQLPEEGLKFMVYLQKENIIDESGMPKERFSAEFPKEGPSILRIQQVVRGDSAAYFCASSPSRTGIDEQYFGPGTRLTVT.

V usage is TRBV27 and J usage is TRBJ2-5; D unclear. CDR1 is MNHEY and CDR2 is SMNVEV in the germline V gene (reference sequence). V shed 1 base and J shed 2 bases, with 8 bases lying between them. The CDR3 has 14 amino acids. The CDR3 DNA is TGTGCCAGCAGTTTATTGGGCAGTCAAGAGACCCAGTACTTC. Protein: CASSLLGSQETQYF.

A word on this clone: The same CDR3 is also encoded by other DNA sequences in this sample. The CDR3 here is CASSPLGDEQYF. The CDR3 nucleotides are TGTGCCAGCTCACCACTCGGGGACGAGCAGTACTTC. V usage is TRBV18 and J usage is TRBJ2-7; D is possibly TRBD2 (5 bases). Germline V CDR1 and CDR2: KGHSH, LQKENI. This CDR3 contains 12 residues. Trimming removed 1 base from V and 5 bases from J, with 6 bases in between.

The V call is TRBV20-1, the J call TRBJ1-1; possibly TRBD1 for D (5 bases). The V and J ends lost 3 bases and 0 bases respectively, with 8 bases between them. Germline-derived CDR1 and CDR2 are DFQATT and SNEGSKA (reference sequence). CDR3 length: 13 amino acids. Here the CDR3 reads CSASQGMNTEAFF. In DNA, the CDR3 is TGCAGTGCTAGTCAGGGTATGAACACTGAAGCTTTCTTT.

The chain has TRBV14 and TRBJ2-7, with D perhaps matching TRBD1 (6 bases). Germline V lookup: CDR1 SGHDN, CDR2 FVKESK. The CDR3 is 15 residues long. V was cut by 4 bases and J by 4 bases, with 17 bases left in between. CDR3 protein: CASSRIQGAPYEQYF. The CDR3 nucleotides are TGTGCCAGCAGCCGAATACAGGGTGCCCCATACGAGCAGTACTTC.

J is TRBJ2-7 and V is TRBV28; D may be TRBD2 (5 bases). The CDR3 contains 19 residues. Germline values: CDR1 MDHEN, CDR2 SYDVKM. Trimming stripped 5 bases from V and 4 bases from J, with 30 bases between. For the CDR3, the DNA is TGTGCCAGCAGTCCCCCCCCCGTGAGGTCGGGATCTTCGGGTTACGAGCAGTACTTC. Translation gives CASSPPPVRSGSSGYEQYF.

This clone appeared a single time. This rearrangement joins TRBV5-5 to TRBJ1-2; D is undetermined. CDR1 and CDR2 from the germline V gene are SGHKS and YYEKEE (reference sequence). V was trimmed by 0 bases and J by 0 bases, leaving 9 bases between them. The CDR3 length is 15 residues. CDR3 amino acids: CASSLGGLTNYGYTF. CDR3 sequence (DNA): TGTGCCAGCAGCTTGGGTGGGCTGACTAACTATGGCTACACCTTC.

The sample holds one count of this clone. This sequence joins TRBV27 and TRBJ1-1; 7 positions agree with TRBD1. With 3 bases clipped from V and 2 bases from J, the junction kept 3 bases outside the gene matches. The CDR3 loop spans 14 amino acids. CDR1 is MNHEY, CDR2 SMNVEV, per germline (reference sequence). CDR3 coding DNA: TGTGCCAGCAGTTTCGACAGGGCAAACACTGAAGCTTTCTTT. Translated: CASSFDRANTEAFF.

This chain uses TRBV9 with TRBJ2-2; TRBD1 matches 7 bases. This CDR3 has 15 amino acids. Germline CDR1 reads SGDLS; CDR2 reads YYNGEE. Trimming removed 4 bases from V and 4 bases from J; junction bases left unmatched: 7. CDR3 coding DNA: TGTGCCAGCAGCCCCACGGGACAGTCCACCGGGGAGCTGTTTTTT. Protein: CASSPTGQSTGELFF.

The chain employs TRBV6-5 and TRBJ2-1; D not certain. Germline lookup yields CDR1 MNHEY and CDR2 SVGAGI. CDR3 length: 14 amino acids. The V end was cut by 7 bases, the J end by 0 bases, with 10 bases between. CDR3 sequence: CASKQRGSYNEQFF. For the CDR3, the DNA is TGTGCCAGCAAGCAGCGCGGCTCCTACAATGAGCAGTTCTTC.

The genes are TRBV5-1 and TRBJ1-1; D is possibly TRBD1 (5 bases). Trimming removed 0 bases from V and 3 bases from J, with 12 bases in between. CDR3 length: 15 residues. The germline CDR1 and CDR2 sequences are SGHRS and YFSETQ. The DNA of the CDR3 is TGCGCCAGCAGCTTGGAGCCGGGGGGTGACACTGAAGCTTTCTTT. As protein: CASSLEPGGDTEAFF.